The 3 T cell receptor beta chains presented below share a single source sample, sequenced in a study of CXCR3-negative and CXCR3-positive naive CD8 T cells. 5' RACE with UMI labels generated the TRB cDNA libraries. Each CDR3 protein gets one entry in TCRdb, which reprocessed the 5' RACE reads and gives no DNA. The table for this sample gives approximately 130,000 distinct CDR3 sequences. Study results and caveats: More hydrophobic TRB CDR3s were found in CXCR3-positive naive cells than in CXCR3-negative naive cells.

Their specific antigens are unknown. The sample taken for sequencing was naive CXCR3+ CD8+ T cells from blood. The subset: CD45RO-CCR7+CD27+CD95- naive CD8+ T cells expressing CXCR3 (TNR3+). The receptors derive from a human donor in good health. Some clones in this sample may be carry-over from other donors' samples.

The CDR3 protein is CATSRDVQGRSYEQYF. The chain recombines TRBV15 with TRBJ2-7; as DNA is missing, the TRBD1 call by TCRdb cannot be tested. This CDR3 contains 16 residues. From germline, CDR1 is LNHNV and CDR2 YYDKDF (reference sequence).

The chain recombines TRBV5-1 with TRBJ2-1; TCRdb names TRBD2, which stays unverified in the absence of DNA. The CDR3 runs to 14 residues. Germline V CDR1 and CDR2: SGHRS, YFSETQ. This CDR3 reads CASSLLVGGTEQFF.

V gene TRBV29-1 combines with J gene TRBJ2-2; lacking DNA, the TRBD1 call made by TCRdb goes unchecked. The CDR3 runs to 12 residues. The germline CDR1 and CDR2 sequences are SQVTM and ANQGSEA. This CDR3 reads CSVPGLSGELFF.